Included here is one T cell receptor beta chain sequence, with context. Antigen: not known. The assay was immunoSEQ multiplex PCR, and TCRdb's table has in-frame clones only and misses some. The table includes around 32,000 clones, less than 90% detected once. This specimen belongs to a study of T cells in narcolepsy. Background on the study: Enrolled donors included narcolepsy type 1 or type 2 patients and healthy controls.

Trimming took 0 bases from V and 8 from J, leaving 10 bases between them. CDR3 length: 13 amino acids. Germline V CDR1 and CDR2: SGHRS, YFSETQ. General study points: Same-patient CSF and blood CD4+ T cell clonotypes included HCRT-specific and TRIB2-specific autoreactive ones. Reportedly, autoreactive clonotypes were serially detected in patients' blood but not controls'. Autoreactive clone sequences were missing from some blood memory CD4+ repertoires.

The TCR sequence derives from a human donor in good health. Material for sequencing was memory (CD45RA-) CD4+ T cells from blood. The rearrangement links TRBV5-1 to TRBJ2-3; D is tentatively TRBD1 or TRBD2 (5 bases each). The DNA for the CDR3 is TGCGCCAGCAGCTTGGAAGATGGGGGTACGCAGTATTTT. Translated, it gives CASSLEDGGTQYF.